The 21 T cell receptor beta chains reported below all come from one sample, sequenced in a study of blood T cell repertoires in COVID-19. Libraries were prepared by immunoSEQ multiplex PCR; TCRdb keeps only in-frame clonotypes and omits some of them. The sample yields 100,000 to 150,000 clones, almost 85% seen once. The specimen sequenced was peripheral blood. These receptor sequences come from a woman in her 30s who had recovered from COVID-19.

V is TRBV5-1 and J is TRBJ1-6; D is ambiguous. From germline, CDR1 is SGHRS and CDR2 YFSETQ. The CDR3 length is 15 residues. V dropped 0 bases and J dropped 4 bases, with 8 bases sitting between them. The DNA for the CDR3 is TGCGCCAGCAGCTTGGATCCGGTTTATAATTCACCCCTCCACTTT. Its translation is CASSLDPVYNSPLHF.

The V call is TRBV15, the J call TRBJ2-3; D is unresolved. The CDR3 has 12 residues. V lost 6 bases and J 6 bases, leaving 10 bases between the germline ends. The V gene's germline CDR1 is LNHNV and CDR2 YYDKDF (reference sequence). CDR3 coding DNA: TGTGCCACCAGTAGCAGTCGGGATACGCAGTATTTT. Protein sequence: CATSSSRDTQYF. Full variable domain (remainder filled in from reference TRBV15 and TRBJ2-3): DAMVIQNPRYQVTQFGKPVTLSCSQTLNHNVMYWYQQKSSQAPKLLFHYYDKDFNNEADTPDNFQSRRPNTSFCFLDIRSPGLGDTAMYLCATSSSRDTQYFGPGTRLTVL.

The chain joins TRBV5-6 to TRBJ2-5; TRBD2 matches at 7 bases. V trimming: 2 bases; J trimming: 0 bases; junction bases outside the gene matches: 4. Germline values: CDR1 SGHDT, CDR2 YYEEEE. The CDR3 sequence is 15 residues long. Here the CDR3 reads CASSFAGGYQETQYF. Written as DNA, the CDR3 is TGTGCCAGCAGCTTCGCCGGGGGGTACCAAGAGACCCAGTACTTC.

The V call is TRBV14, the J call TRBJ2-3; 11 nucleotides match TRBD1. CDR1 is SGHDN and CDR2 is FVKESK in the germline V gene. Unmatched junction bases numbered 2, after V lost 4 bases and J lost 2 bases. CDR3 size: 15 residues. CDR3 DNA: TGTGCCAGCAGCCGCGGACAGGGGGCCACAGATACGCAGTATTTT. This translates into CASSRGQGATDTQYF.

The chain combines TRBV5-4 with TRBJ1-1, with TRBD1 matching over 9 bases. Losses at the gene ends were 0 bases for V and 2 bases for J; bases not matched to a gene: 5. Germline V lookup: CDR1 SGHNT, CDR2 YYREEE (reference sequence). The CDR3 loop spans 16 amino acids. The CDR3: CASSLGQGVQNTEAFF. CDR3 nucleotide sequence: TGTGCCAGCAGCTTGGGACAGGGGGTGCAAAACACTGAAGCTTTCTTT.

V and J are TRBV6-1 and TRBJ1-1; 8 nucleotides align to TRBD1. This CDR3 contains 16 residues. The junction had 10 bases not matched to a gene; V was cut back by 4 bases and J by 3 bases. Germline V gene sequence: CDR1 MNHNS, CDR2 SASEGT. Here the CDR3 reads CASSVVRGREDTEAFF. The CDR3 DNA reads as TGTGCCAGCAGTGTGGTCAGGGGGCGCGAGGACACTGAAGCTTTCTTT.

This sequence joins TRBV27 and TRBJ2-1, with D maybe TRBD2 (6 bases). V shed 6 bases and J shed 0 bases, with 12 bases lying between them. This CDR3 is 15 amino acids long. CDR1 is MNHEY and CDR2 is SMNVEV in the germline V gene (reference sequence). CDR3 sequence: CASRVAELSYNEQFF. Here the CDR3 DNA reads TGTGCCAGCAGGGTAGCGGAGCTCTCCTACAATGAGCAGTTCTTC.

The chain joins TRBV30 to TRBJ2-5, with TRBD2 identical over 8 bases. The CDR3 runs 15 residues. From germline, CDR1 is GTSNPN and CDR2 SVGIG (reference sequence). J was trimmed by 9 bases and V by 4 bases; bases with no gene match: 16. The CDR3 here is CAWTNVLAAIMAQYF. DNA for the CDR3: TGTGCCTGGACTAACGTACTAGCGGCTATCATGGCCCAGTACTTC.

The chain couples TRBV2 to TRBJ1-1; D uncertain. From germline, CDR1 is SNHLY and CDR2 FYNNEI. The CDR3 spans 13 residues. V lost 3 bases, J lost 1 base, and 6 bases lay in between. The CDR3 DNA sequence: TGTGCCAGCAGTGATAACACGAACACTGAAGCTTTCTTT. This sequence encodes CASSDNTNTEAFF.

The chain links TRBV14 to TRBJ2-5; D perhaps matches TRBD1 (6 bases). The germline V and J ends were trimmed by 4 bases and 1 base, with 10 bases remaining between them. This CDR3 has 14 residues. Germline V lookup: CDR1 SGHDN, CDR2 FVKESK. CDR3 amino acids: CASSLGTLQETQYF. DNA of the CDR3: TGTGCCAGCAGCCTCGGGACACTCCAAGAGACCCAGTACTTC.

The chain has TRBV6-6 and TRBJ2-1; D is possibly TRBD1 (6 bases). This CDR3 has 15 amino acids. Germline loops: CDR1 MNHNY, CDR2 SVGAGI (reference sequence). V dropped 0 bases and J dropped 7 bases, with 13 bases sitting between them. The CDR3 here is CASSYSQGRGNEQFF. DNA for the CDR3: TGTGCCAGCAGTTACTCGCAGGGGCGAGGAAATGAGCAGTTCTTC.

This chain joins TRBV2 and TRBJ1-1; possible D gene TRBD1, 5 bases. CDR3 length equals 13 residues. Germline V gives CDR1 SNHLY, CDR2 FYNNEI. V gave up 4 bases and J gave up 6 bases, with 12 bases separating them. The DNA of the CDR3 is TGTGCCAGCAGTGTCCAGGGTCCCGCTGAAGCTTTCTTT. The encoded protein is CASSVQGPAEAFF.

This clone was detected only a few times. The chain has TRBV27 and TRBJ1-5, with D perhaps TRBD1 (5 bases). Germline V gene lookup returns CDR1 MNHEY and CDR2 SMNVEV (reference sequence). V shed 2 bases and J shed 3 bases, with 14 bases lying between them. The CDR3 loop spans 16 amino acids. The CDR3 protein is CASSLAGTVNNQPQHF. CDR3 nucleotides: TGTGCCAGCAGTTTAGCCGGGACTGTTAACAATCAGCCCCAGCATTTT.

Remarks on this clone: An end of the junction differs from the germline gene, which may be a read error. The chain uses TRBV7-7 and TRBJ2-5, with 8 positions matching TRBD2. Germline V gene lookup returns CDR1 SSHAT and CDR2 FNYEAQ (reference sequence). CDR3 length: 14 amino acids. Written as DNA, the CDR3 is TGTGCTAGCAGCGGGGGATCGGGGAGGGAGACCCAGTACTTC. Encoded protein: CASSGGSGRETQYF.

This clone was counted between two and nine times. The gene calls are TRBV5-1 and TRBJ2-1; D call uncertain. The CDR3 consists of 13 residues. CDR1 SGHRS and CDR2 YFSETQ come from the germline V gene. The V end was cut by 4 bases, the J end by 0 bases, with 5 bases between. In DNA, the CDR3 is TGCGCCAGCAGCCTCGGCTCCTACAATGAGCAGTTCTTC. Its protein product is CASSLGSYNEQFF.

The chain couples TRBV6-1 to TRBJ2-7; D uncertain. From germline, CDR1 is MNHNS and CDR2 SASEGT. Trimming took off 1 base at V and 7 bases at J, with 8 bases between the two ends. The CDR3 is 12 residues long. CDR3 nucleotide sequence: TGTGCCAGCAGTGAAGAGGAGAGAGAGCAGTACTTC. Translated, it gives CASSEEEREQYF.

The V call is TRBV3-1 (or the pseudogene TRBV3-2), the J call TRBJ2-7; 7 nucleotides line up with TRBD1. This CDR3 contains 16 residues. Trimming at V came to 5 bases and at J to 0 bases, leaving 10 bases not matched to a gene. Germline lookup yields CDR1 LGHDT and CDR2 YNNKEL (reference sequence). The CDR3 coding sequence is TGTGCCAGCAGCAGACGGACAGGCCCCAGCTCCTACGAGCAGTACTTC. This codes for CASSRRTGPSSYEQYF.

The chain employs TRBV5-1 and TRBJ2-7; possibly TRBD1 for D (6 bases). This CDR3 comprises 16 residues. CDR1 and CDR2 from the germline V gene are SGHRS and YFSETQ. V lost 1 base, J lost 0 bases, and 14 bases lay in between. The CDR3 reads CASSLSGQLVSYEQYF. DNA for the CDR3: TGCGCCAGCAGCTTGTCCGGACAGCTCGTCTCCTACGAGCAGTACTTC. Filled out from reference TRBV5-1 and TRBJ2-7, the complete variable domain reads KAGVTQTPRYLIKTRGQQVTLSCSPISGHRSVSWYQQTPGQGLQFLFEYFSETQRNKGNFPGRFSGRQFSNSRSEMNVSTLELGDSALYLCASSLSGQLVSYEQYFGPGTRLTVT.

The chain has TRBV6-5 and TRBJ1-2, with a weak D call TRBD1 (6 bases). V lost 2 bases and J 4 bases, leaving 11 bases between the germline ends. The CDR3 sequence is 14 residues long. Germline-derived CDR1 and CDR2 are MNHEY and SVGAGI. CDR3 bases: TGTGCCAGCAGTTACGATACAGGGTTCTATGGCTACACCTTC. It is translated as CASSYDTGFYGYTF.

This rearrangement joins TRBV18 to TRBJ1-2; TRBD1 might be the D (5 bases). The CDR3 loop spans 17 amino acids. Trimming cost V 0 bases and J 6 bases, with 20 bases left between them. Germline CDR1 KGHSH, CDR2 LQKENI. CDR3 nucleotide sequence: TGTGCCAGCTCACCACCCCTTGGGGGAGGGGCGAATAATGGCTACACCTTC. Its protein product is CASSPPLGGGANNGYTF.

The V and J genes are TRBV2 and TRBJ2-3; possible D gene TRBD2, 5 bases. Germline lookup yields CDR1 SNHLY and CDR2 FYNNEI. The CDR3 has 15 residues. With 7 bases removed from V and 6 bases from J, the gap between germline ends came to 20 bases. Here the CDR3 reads CASNVASSTRDTQYF. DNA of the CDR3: TGTGCCAGCAATGTGGCTAGCTCGACGCGGGATACGCAGTATTTT.